This TCR beta chain stems from a study of PD-1 blockade in classical Hodgkin lymphoma. Exposure to brentuximab vedotin varied, and each patient had relapsed following autologous stem cell transplantation. Thawed PBMCs were the source of CD4+ T cells, purified by magnetic negative selection. The study recorded best responses of complete response, partial response or progressive disease. Sequencing used immunoSEQ multiplex PCR; TCRdb keeps in-frame clones, though not all of them. The sample gives around 34,000 clones, 90% of which show up once; around 0.21% is in the top ten. General study results and limits: Baseline diversity in complete responders resembled that of newly diagnosed patients. Researchers reported that CD4+ TCR diversity, though not CD8+, rose significantly by C4D1. When set against healthy donors, newly diagnosed patients were reported to show lower baseline TCR diversity.

Notes on this clone: The antigen remains undetermined.

Trimming shortened V by 1 base and J by 6 bases, and 22 bases separated the two germline ends. The germline V gene encodes CDR1 MNHEY and CDR2 SMNVEV (reference sequence). This CDR3 is built from 18 residues. J is TRBJ1-5 and V is TRBV27; D call uncertain. Material: CD4+ T cells from blood, obtained at baseline. This clonotype was sampled from a human donor with classical Hodgkin lymphoma. CDR3 DNA sequence: TGTGCCAGCAGTTTATATTCCCCACCTGGCCAGGAACGTCAGCCCCAGCATTTT. It translates to CASSLYSPPGQERQPQHF.